This T cell receptor beta chain came from a study of early T cells in non-severe SARS-CoV-2 infection. Study-level background: From unsorted whole blood, bulk RNA was sequenced, and the chains remained unpaired.

Unique molecular identifiers were attached to individual cDNA molecules. TCRdb called the 5' RACE reads again in MiXCR, with one record for every CDR3 protein. Of around 82,000 distinct CDR3 sequences in the sample, over 12% are singletons; the top ten hold about 0.59%. This CDR3 has 14 amino acids. The V gene lost 0 bases and the J gene lost 4 bases, with 10 bases spanning the gap. Germline V gives CDR1 LNHNV, CDR2 YYDKDF (reference sequence). This clonotype was seen a handful of times. Antigen specificity is unknown. Study-wide findings and caveats: Database matching using VDJdb favored anti-spike CD8 responses, with private and CD4 specificities left missing.

The source material was whole blood. The V call is TRBV15, the J call TRBJ2-7; perhaps TRBD2 as D (5 bases). The sequence derives from an adult who was a healthcare worker with PCR-confirmed SARS-CoV-2 infection or an uninfected control (not recorded which). As DNA, the CDR3 is TGTGCCACCAGCAGAGAAGGTGAGGGTTACGAGCAGTACGTC. Protein product: CATSREGEGYEQYV.